The 15 T cell receptor beta chains reported below all come from one sample, sequenced in a study of cytomegalovirus exposure and HLA in healthy donors. This table comes from immunoSEQ multiplex PCR, and its TCRdb copy is limited to in-frame clones, with some not included. Of about 70,000 clones detected, 92% appear once; the ten largest clones hold 5.3%. The source material was PBMCs. The receptors were sampled from a man between 18 and 29 years old in good health and CMV-seropositive.

The chain links TRBV30 to TRBJ2-7; 14 nucleotides match TRBD2. The CDR3 extends over 16 amino acids. Germline V lookup: CDR1 GTSNPN, CDR2 SVGIG (reference sequence). Trimming removed 2 bases from V and 3 bases from J; junction bases left unmatched: 6. The CDR3 loop reads CAWSSLGTSGSYEQYF. The DNA of the CDR3 is TGTGCCTGGAGTTCCCTAGGGACTAGCGGGAGCTACGAGCAGTACTTC.

The chain couples TRBV19 to TRBJ2-5; perhaps TRBD1 as D (5 bases). The CDR3 has 12 residues. Germline loops: CDR1 LNHDA, CDR2 SQIVND (reference sequence). Trimming removed 5 bases from V and 2 bases from J, with 6 bases in between. DNA of the CDR3: TGTGCCAGTAGTCCAGGGCAAGAGACCCAGTACTTC. Protein product: CASSPGQETQYF.

The chain joins TRBV7-3 to TRBJ2-7; perhaps TRBD1 as D (5 bases). Trimming removed 1 base from V and 5 bases from J, with 9 bases in between. The CDR3 totals 13 residues. Per germline, CDR1 SGHTA and CDR2 FQGTGA. The CDR3, as DNA: TGTGCCAGCAGCTTAATGGCAGGGAACGAGCAGTACTTC. It specifies CASSLMAGNEQYF.

This rearrangement joins TRBV14 to TRBJ2-2, with 7 bases lining up with TRBD1. The J segment lost 5 bases and the V segment lost 5 bases, leaving 5 bases of the junction unmatched. Germline V gene sequence: CDR1 SGHDN, CDR2 FVKESK. The CDR3 has 14 residues. The CDR3 DNA follows: TGTGCCAGCAGCTTAGGGGGCGCGACCGGGGAGCTGTTTTTT. It yields the protein CASSLGGATGELFF.

This chain uses TRBV7-8 with TRBJ2-7; TRBD2 matches at 13 bases. The CDR3 has 15 amino acids. Germline-derived CDR1 and CDR2 are SGHVS and FQNEAQ. V lost 5 bases and J lost 6; bases outside the gene matches: 7. CDR3 loop: CASSPYRLAGGEQYF. For the CDR3, the DNA is TGTGCCAGCAGCCCTTACCGACTAGCGGGAGGCGAGCAGTACTTC.

The V call is TRBV7-3, the J call TRBJ2-1, with 7 bases fitting TRBD2. The length of the CDR3 is 15 residues. The germline gives CDR1 SGHTA, CDR2 FQGTGA. The ends lost 2 bases at V and 9 bases at J; junction bases unmatched: 10. CDR3 region: CASSLWVGGPGEQFF. The CDR3, as DNA: TGTGCCAGCAGCTTATGGGTGGGAGGGCCGGGTGAGCAGTTCTTC.

This chain links TRBV27 with TRBJ2-7, with D unclear. Germline values: CDR1 MNHEY, CDR2 SMNVEV (reference sequence). V was shortened by 3 bases and J by 4 bases, with 16 bases between the two germline ends. The CDR3 has 15 amino acids. The CDR3 is CASSFVAVSPYEQYF. The CDR3 nucleotides read TGTGCCAGCAGTTTTGTCGCAGTCTCACCTTACGAGCAGTACTTC.

V and J are TRBV4-1 and TRBJ2-2, with TRBD1 as a possible D gene (6 bases). The CDR3 runs to 18 residues. Trimming stripped 3 bases from V and 0 bases from J, with 17 bases between. Germline V lookup: CDR1 MGHRA, CDR2 YSYEKL. This chain's CDR3 is CASSHQGLLAANTGELFF. In DNA, the CDR3 is TGCGCCAGCAGCCATCAGGGGTTGCTAGCAGCGAACACCGGGGAGCTGTTTTTT.

This chain uses TRBV4-1 with TRBJ1-1; D ambiguous. Germline values: CDR1 MGHRA, CDR2 YSYEKL. Trimming removed 1 base at V and 4 bases at J, with 7 bases between. The CDR3 spans 13 residues. In DNA form, the CDR3 reads TGCGCCAGCAGCCAAGCAGTTGGCACTGAAGCTTTCTTT. The encoded protein is CASSQAVGTEAFF.

The table lists this clone with a count of one. The chain carries TRBV10-3 and TRBJ1-2; tentatively, D is TRBD1 (6 bases). Trimming took 6 bases from V and 3 from J, leaving 17 bases between them. Germline assignment: CDR1 ENHRY and CDR2 SYGVKD. The CDR3 has 15 residues. In DNA form, the CDR3 reads TGTGCCATCAGAGAAAGAGGGGGTTTAGACTATGGCTACACCTTC. Protein: CAIRERGGLDYGYTF.

The V call is TRBV19, the J call TRBJ1-5, with 8 nucleotides matching TRBD1. Germline assignment: CDR1 LNHDA and CDR2 SQIVND (reference sequence). The trim removed 0 bases at V and 5 bases at J, leaving 9 bases unmatched. This CDR3 has 17 amino acids. CDR3 DNA sequence: TGTGCCAGTAGTATAGATTCGTGGACAGGGATTGATCAGCCCCAGCATTTT. It translates to CASSIDSWTGIDQPQHF. Combining the CDR3 with reference TRBV19 and TRBJ1-5 gives the whole variable domain DGGITQSPKYLFRKEGQNVTLSCEQNLNHDAMYWYRQDPGQGLRLIYYSQIVNDFQKGDIAEGYSVSREKKESFPLTVTSAQKNPTAFYLCASSIDSWTGIDQPQHFGDGTRLSIL.

J is TRBJ1-3 and V is TRBV6-1, with D perhaps matching TRBD1 (5 bases). Trimming removed 7 bases at V and 0 bases at J, with 13 bases between. CDR1 MNHNS and CDR2 SASEGT come from the germline V gene. The CDR3 runs 15 residues. The CDR3 region is CASTKVRDSGNTIYF. The CDR3 DNA follows: TGTGCCAGCACCAAAGTCAGGGACTCTGGAAACACCATATATTTT.

V gene TRBV7-9 combines with J gene TRBJ1-2, with a tentative D call TRBD1 (5 bases). Deletions cut 2 bases from V and 6 bases from J, with 25 bases between. The CDR3 loop spans 18 amino acids. Germline V gene data show CDR1 as SEHNR and CDR2 as FQNEAQ (reference sequence). The CDR3 loop reads CASSLRGLVEGQDHGYTF. DNA for the CDR3: TGTGCCAGCAGCTTAAGGGGTTTAGTCGAAGGGCAAGATCATGGCTACACCTTC.

The gene calls are TRBV30 and TRBJ1-1, with D perhaps matching TRBD1 (5 bases). From germline, CDR1 is GTSNPN and CDR2 SVGIG (reference sequence). This CDR3 is 11 amino acids long. Trimming took 7 bases from V and 6 from J, leaving 12 bases between them. CDR3 protein: CASETGAEAFF. The CDR3 DNA sequence: TGTGCCTCAGAAACGGGGGCTGAAGCTTTCTTT.

The V and J genes are TRBV11-2 and TRBJ2-7; D is possibly TRBD2 (5 bases). The germline V gene encodes CDR1 SGHAT and CDR2 FQNNGV. V was cut by 0 bases and J by 7 bases, with 7 bases left in between. The CDR3 consists of 12 residues. The CDR3, as DNA: TGTGCCAGCAGCTTAGATGGGAGAGAGCAGTACTTC. Amino acid sequence: CASSLDGREQYF.